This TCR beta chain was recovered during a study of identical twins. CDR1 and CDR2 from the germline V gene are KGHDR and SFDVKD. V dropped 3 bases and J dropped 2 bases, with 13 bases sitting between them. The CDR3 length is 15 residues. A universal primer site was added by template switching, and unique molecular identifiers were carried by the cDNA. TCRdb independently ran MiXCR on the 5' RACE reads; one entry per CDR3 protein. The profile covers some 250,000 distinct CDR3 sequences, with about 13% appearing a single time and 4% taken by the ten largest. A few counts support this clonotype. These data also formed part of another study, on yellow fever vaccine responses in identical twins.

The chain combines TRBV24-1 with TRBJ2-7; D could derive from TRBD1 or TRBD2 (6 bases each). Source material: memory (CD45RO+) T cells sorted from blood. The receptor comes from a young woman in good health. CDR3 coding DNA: TGTGCCACCAGTGATAGGGGCGGGACACCCTACGAGCAGTACTTC. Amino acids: CATSDRGGTPYEQYF.